The clone carrying this T cell receptor beta chain came up a few times. At the DNA level, this CDR3 is encoded by other sequences in the same sample as well. The data stem from a study of blood T cell repertoires in COVID-19. Study-wide context: Acute-phase and convalescent COVID-19 samples originated in the United States, Italy and Spain. Nucleic acid was either cDNA or gDNA, and it came from T cells, B-cell-depleted T cells, or PBMCs.

V gave up 3 bases and J gave up 1 base, with 4 bases separating them. The CDR3 consists of 13 residues. Germline values: CDR1 SNHLY, CDR2 FYNNEI. Per the study methods: Amplified reference gene primers provided the basis for estimating nucleated cell counts. TCRdb's table, derived via immunoSEQ multiplex PCR, lists solely in-frame clones and lacks some. From that table come the V and J calls and clone size; the DNA was used to work out D and trimming. This sample has around 250,000 clones; approximately 82% occur once, and the top ten carry around 8.9%. The chain is built from TRBV2 and TRBJ1-5; D remains unclear. The sequencing input was peripheral blood. The TCR sequence derives from a man aged 35 to 55 with active or convalescent COVID-19. The CDR3 DNA follows: TGTGCCAGCAGTGAGGAGAGCAATCAGCCCCAGCATTTT. Its protein product is CASSEESNQPQHF.